These T cell receptor beta chains were read from a single sample in a study of blood T cell repertoires in COVID-19. Clones were sequenced by immunoSEQ multiplex PCR, and TCRdb holds only the in-frame ones, with some missing. There are 200,000 to 250,000 clones in the sample; about 84% occur only once, and approximately 2.1% lies in the top ten. The sequencing input was PBMCs or T cells enriched from blood (not recorded which). These receptors came from a woman aged 45-59 years who had recovered from COVID-19. CDR3s include the opening cysteine and the closing phenylalanine or tryptophan.

cdr3_aa: CASRSSNTEAFF
v_call: TRBV3-1/TRBV3-2
j_call: TRBJ1-1

cdr3_aa: CASSLDRGYHNEQFF
v_call: TRBV7-3
j_call: TRBJ2-1

cdr3_aa: CASSSGTGAYEQYF
v_call: TRBV18
j_call: TRBJ2-7

cdr3_aa: CASSLGQRFYEQYF
v_call: TRBV5-6
j_call: TRBJ2-7

cdr3_aa: CASKDPGGGYTF
v_call: TRBV7-3
j_call: TRBJ1-2

cdr3_aa: CASKVGGNEQFF
v_call: TRBV6-5
j_call: TRBJ2-1

cdr3_aa: CASSLVEASGRYEQFF
v_call: TRBV7-2
j_call: TRBJ2-1

cdr3_aa: CASSVSGDSNQPQHF
v_call: TRBV9
j_call: TRBJ1-5

cdr3_aa: CASSQARLAGGSGELFF
v_call: TRBV3-1/TRBV3-2
j_call: TRBJ2-2

cdr3_aa: CASSRAWPLHQPQHF
v_call: TRBV21-1
j_call: TRBJ1-5

cdr3_aa: CASSIVAADRYGYTF
v_call: TRBV19
j_call: TRBJ1-2

cdr3_aa: CASSQDLDSYNEQFF
v_call: TRBV4-2
j_call: TRBJ2-1

cdr3_aa: CASSQVAEGSYEQYF
v_call: TRBV4-3
j_call: TRBJ2-7

cdr3_aa: CASSFPPTGNYGYTF
v_call: TRBV7-2
j_call: TRBJ1-2

cdr3_aa: CASSYSMADYEQYF
v_call: TRBV6-5
j_call: TRBJ2-7

cdr3_aa: CASSFSGSRGDEQFF
v_call: TRBV11-2
j_call: TRBJ2-1

cdr3_aa: CASSGGGTPLHF
v_call: TRBV12-3/TRBV12-4
j_call: TRBJ1-6

cdr3_aa: CASSPDRGPRHSTDTQYF
v_call: TRBV19
j_call: TRBJ2-3

cdr3_aa: CASSLPGLAGGPVNEQFF
v_call: TRBV19
j_call: TRBJ2-1

cdr3_aa: CAISDGAKTGKGSPLHF
v_call: TRBV10-3
j_call: TRBJ1-6

cdr3_aa: CASSYRALNTGELFF
v_call: TRBV11-2
j_call: TRBJ2-2

cdr3_aa: CASSIAGTRGTGELFF
v_call: TRBV19
j_call: TRBJ2-2

cdr3_aa: CASSLGSNYGYTF
v_call: TRBV5-1
j_call: TRBJ1-2

cdr3_aa: CASSPGTTKRNEQFF
v_call: TRBV11-2
j_call: TRBJ2-1

cdr3_aa: CASREGNSPGETQYF
v_call: TRBV5-1
j_call: TRBJ2-5

cdr3_aa: CASSLSGVQETQYF
v_call: TRBV3-1/TRBV3-2
j_call: TRBJ2-5

cdr3_aa: CASSVGVRDTQYF
v_call: TRBV9
j_call: TRBJ2-3

cdr3_aa: CAKQGHQPQHF
v_call: TRBV5-4
j_call: TRBJ1-5

cdr3_aa: CASSMTVSNTEAFF
v_call: TRBV5-1
j_call: TRBJ1-1

cdr3_aa: CASSILWQGAETEAFF
v_call: TRBV21-1
j_call: TRBJ1-1

cdr3_aa: CASRQGNSGNTIYF
v_call: TRBV28
j_call: TRBJ1-3

cdr3_aa: CASSKQGSNQPQHF
v_call: TRBV7-2
j_call: TRBJ1-5

cdr3_aa: CASSQDLARYEQYF
v_call: TRBV3-1/TRBV3-2
j_call: TRBJ2-7

cdr3_aa: CASSSGTAYGYTF
v_call: TRBV11-2
j_call: TRBJ1-2

cdr3_aa: CASSLGLTSTDTQYF
v_call: TRBV7-2
j_call: TRBJ2-3

cdr3_aa: CASSRGADGNTIYF
v_call: TRBV10-2
j_call: TRBJ1-3

cdr3_aa: CSVCRGGITEAFF
v_call: TRBV29-1
j_call: TRBJ1-1

cdr3_aa: CASSATSGVTDTQYF
v_call: TRBV18
j_call: TRBJ2-3

cdr3_aa: CASSQDAGANSPLHF
v_call: TRBV14
j_call: TRBJ1-6

cdr3_aa: CASSLDLYSGANVLTF
v_call: TRBV11-2
j_call: TRBJ2-6

cdr3_aa: CASSQGASGSETQYF
v_call: TRBV4-1
j_call: TRBJ2-5

cdr3_aa: CASSTAYEAFF
v_call: TRBV6-5
j_call: TRBJ1-1

cdr3_aa: CASSQDVADNSPLHF
v_call: TRBV4-3
j_call: TRBJ1-6

cdr3_aa: CASMEREGYEQYF
v_call: TRBV27
j_call: TRBJ2-7

cdr3_aa: CASSPPTGTYEQYF
v_call: TRBV18
j_call: TRBJ2-7

cdr3_aa: CASSQSASGSYEQYF
v_call: TRBV6-5
j_call: TRBJ2-7

cdr3_aa: CASSSRHDSPLHF
v_call: TRBV7-8
j_call: TRBJ1-6

cdr3_aa: CASSQEVENQPQHF
v_call: TRBV4-2
j_call: TRBJ1-5

cdr3_aa: CASSLQGGTDTQYF
v_call: TRBV7-2
j_call: TRBJ2-3

cdr3_aa: CASSRRDRGDQPQHF
v_call: TRBV7-2
j_call: TRBJ1-5

cdr3_aa: CASSPGTSGRDYTQYF
v_call: TRBV7-9
j_call: TRBJ2-3

cdr3_aa: CASSWRQGFQPQHF
v_call: TRBV27
j_call: TRBJ1-5

cdr3_aa: CASRRRTDTEAFF
v_call: TRBV6-5
j_call: TRBJ1-1

cdr3_aa: CASSLVDSTEAFF
v_call: TRBV5-4
j_call: TRBJ1-1

cdr3_aa: CASSSGRYGGKISGNEQFF
v_call: TRBV7-9
j_call: TRBJ2-1

cdr3_aa: CASSGRVRDTIYF
v_call: TRBV7-8
j_call: TRBJ1-3

cdr3_aa: CASSLAVLAWSTDTQYF
v_call: TRBV7-2
j_call: TRBJ2-3

cdr3_aa: CASTRGDGNTIYF
v_call: TRBV12-3/TRBV12-4
j_call: TRBJ1-3

cdr3_aa: CASSARLEPNTEAFF
v_call: TRBV7-9
j_call: TRBJ1-1

cdr3_aa: CASSPPQGSGEKLFF
v_call: TRBV18
j_call: TRBJ1-4